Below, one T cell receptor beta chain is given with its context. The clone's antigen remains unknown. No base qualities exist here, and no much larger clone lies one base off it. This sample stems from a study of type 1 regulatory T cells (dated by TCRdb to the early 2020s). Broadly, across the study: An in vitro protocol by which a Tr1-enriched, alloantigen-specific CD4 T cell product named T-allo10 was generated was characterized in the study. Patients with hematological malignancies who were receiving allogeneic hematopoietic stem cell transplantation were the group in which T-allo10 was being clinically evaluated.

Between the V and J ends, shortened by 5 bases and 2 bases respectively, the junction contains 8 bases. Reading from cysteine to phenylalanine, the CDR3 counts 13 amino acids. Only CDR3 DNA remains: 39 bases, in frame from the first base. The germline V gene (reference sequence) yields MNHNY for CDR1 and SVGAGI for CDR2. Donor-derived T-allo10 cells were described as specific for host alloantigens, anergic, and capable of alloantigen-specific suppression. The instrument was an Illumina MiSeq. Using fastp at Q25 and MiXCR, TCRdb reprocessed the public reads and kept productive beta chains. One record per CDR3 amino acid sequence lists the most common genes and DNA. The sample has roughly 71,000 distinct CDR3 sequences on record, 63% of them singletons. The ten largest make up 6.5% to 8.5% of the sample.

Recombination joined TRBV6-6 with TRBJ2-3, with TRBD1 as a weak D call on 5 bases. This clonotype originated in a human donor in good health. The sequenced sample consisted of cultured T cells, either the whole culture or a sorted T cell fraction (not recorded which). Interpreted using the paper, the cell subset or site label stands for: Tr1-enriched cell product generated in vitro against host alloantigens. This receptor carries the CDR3 CASSHRSTDTQYF. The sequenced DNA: TGTGCCAGCAGTCACAGGTCCACAGATACGCAGTATTTT.